These 2 T cell receptor beta chains originate from one sample sequenced in a study of cytomegalovirus exposure and HLA in healthy donors. The PCR ran on 60 Vbeta and 13 Jbeta primers. Profiled with immunoSEQ multiplex PCR; TCRdb holds only in-frame clones, not every one. This table has 120,000 or so clones, around 73% appearing once. Input material: PBMCs. Receptor source: a man aged 30-40 years in good health and CMV-seropositive.

The chain links TRBV4-1 to TRBJ2-3; the match to TRBD2 covers 7 bases. Germline loops: CDR1 MGHRA, CDR2 YSYEKL. V lost 5 bases and J lost 1; bases outside the gene matches: 12. There are 17 residues in the CDR3. In DNA, the CDR3 is TGCGCCAGCAGCGTAAGAGGTCCTAGCGGAGGCACAGATACGCAGTATTTT. Amino acids: CASSVRGPSGGTDTQYF.

The chain links TRBV29-1 to TRBJ2-1; 10 positions match TRBD1. CDR1 SQVTM and CDR2 ANQGSEA come from the germline V gene. J gave up 9 bases and V 3 bases, and 2 bases lay outside the gene matches. CDR3 size: 12 residues. The CDR3 region is CSVEGQGIEQFF. Written as DNA, the CDR3 is TGCAGCGTTGAGGGACAGGGGATTGAGCAGTTCTTC.